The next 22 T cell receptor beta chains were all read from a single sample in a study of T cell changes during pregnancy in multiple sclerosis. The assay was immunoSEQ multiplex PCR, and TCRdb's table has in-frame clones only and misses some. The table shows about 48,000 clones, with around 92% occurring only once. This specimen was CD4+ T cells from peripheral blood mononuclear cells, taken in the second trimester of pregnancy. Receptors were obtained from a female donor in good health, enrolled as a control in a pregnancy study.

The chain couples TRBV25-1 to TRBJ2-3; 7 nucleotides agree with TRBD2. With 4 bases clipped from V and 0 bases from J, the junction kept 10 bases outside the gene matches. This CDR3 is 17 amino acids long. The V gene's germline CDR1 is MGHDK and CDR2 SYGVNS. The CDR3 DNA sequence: TGTGCCAGCAGTGGGCTAGCGGAAAACCCTAGCACAGATACGCAGTATTTT. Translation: CASSGLAENPSTDTQYF.

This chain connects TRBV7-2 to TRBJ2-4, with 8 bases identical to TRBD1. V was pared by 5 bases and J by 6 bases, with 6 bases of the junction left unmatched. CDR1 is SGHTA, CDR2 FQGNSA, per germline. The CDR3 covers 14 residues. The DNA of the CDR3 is TGTGCCAGCAGCACCCGACAGGGGAGAAACATTCAGTACTTC. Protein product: CASSTRQGRNIQYF.

Here the CDR3 reads CASSQDWGGVKNIQYF. Written as DNA, the CDR3 is TGTGCCAGCAGCCAAGACTGGGGCGGGGTAAAAAACATTCAGTACTTC. The V gene is TRBV4-2, the J gene TRBJ2-4, with a possible D match to TRBD2 (6 bases). The V end lost 0 bases, the J end lost 4 bases, and 13 bases lay between the germline ends. Germline values: CDR1 LGHNA, CDR2 YNFKEQ. The CDR3 runs 16 residues.

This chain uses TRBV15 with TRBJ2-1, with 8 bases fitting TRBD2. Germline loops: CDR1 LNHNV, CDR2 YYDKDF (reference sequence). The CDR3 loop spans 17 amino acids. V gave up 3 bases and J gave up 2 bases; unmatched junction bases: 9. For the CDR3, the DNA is TGTGCCACCAGCAGCCAACGGGGGGGAGCGACCTACAATGAGCAGTTCTTC. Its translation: CATSSQRGGATYNEQFF.

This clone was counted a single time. The CDR3 here is CASSPWEWGRGTEAFF. For the CDR3, the DNA is TGTGCCAGCTCACCATGGGAATGGGGAAGGGGCACTGAAGCTTTCTTT. The chain couples TRBV18 to TRBJ1-1; weak D call: TRBD1 (5 bases). V dropped 2 bases and J dropped 4 bases, with 17 bases sitting between them. Germline V gene lookup returns CDR1 KGHSH and CDR2 LQKENI. The CDR3 is 16 amino acids.

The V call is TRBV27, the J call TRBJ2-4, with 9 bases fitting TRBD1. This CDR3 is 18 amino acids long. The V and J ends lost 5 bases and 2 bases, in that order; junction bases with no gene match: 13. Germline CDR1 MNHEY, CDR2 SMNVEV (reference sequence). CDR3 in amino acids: CASSPGTGTFITKNIQYF. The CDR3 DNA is TGTGCCAGCAGTCCCGGGACAGGGACATTTATAACCAAAAACATTCAGTACTTC.

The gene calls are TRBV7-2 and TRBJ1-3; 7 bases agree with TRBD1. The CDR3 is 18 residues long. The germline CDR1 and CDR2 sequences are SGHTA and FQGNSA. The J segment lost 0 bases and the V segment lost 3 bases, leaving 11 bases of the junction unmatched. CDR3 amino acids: CASSFYRDSFFSGNTIYF. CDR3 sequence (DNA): TGTGCCAGCAGCTTTTACCGGGACAGTTTTTTCTCTGGAAACACCATATATTTT.

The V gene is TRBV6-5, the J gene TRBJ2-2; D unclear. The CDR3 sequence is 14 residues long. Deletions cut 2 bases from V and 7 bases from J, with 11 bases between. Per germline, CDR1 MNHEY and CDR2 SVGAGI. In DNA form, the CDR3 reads TGTGCCAGCAGTTACGTGGGCCAAGACGGGGAGCTGTTTTTT. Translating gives CASSYVGQDGELFF.

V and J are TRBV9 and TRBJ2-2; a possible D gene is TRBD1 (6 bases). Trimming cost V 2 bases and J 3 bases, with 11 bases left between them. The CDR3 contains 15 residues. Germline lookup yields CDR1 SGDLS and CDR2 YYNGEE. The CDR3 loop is CASSVMAGDTGELFF. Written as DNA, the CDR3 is TGTGCCAGCAGCGTGATGGCAGGGGACACCGGGGAGCTGTTTTTT.

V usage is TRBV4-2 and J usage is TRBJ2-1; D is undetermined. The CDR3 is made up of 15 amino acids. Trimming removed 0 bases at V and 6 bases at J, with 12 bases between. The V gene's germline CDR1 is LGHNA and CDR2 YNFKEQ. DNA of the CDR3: TGTGCCAGCAGCCAAGACATGTACACCTCCAATGAGCAGTTCTTC. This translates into CASSQDMYTSNEQFF.

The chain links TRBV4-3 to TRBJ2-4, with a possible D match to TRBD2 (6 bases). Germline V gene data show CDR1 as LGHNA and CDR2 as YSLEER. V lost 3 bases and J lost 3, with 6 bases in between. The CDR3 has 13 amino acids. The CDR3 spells CASSQGGKNIQYF. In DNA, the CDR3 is TGCGCCAGCAGCCAGGGGGGCAAAAACATTCAGTACTTC.

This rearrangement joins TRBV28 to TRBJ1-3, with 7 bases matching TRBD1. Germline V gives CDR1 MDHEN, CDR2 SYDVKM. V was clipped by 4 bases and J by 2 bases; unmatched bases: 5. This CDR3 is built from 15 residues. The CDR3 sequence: CASSSLDRAGNTIYF. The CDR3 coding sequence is TGTGCCAGCAGTTCTCTTGACAGGGCTGGAAACACCATATATTTT.

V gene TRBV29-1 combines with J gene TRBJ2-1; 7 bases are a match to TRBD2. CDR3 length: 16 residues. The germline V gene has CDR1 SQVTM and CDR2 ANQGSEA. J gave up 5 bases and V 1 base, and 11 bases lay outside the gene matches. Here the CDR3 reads CSVEARGLAENNEQFF. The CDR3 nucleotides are TGCAGCGTTGAAGCCCGGGGTCTAGCGGAAAACAATGAGCAGTTCTTC.

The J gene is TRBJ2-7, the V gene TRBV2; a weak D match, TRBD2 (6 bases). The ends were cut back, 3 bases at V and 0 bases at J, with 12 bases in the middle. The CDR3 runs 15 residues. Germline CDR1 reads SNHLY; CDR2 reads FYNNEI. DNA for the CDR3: TGTGCCAGCAGTGAGGGACTTCGGAGCTCCTACGAGCAGTACTTC. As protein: CASSEGLRSSYEQYF.

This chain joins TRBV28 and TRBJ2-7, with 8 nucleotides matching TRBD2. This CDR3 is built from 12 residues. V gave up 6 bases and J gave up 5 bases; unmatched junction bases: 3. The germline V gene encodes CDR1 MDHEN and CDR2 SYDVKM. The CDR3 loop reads CASRSGSHEQYF. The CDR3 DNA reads TGTGCCAGCAGGAGCGGGAGCCACGAGCAGTACTTC.

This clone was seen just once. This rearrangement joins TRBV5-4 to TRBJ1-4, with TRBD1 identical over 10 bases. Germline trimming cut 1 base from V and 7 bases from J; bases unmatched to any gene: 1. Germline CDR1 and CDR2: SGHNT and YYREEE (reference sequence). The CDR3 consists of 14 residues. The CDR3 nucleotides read TGTGCCAGCAGCTTGTGGGACAGGGGTGAAAAACTGTTTTTT. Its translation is CASSLWDRGEKLFF.

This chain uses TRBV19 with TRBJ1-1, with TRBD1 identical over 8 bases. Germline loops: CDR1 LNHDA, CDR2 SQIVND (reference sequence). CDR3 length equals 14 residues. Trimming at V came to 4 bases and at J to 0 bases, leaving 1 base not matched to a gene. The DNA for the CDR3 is TGTGCCAGTAGTAAGACAGGGGTGAACACTGAAGCTTTCTTT. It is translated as CASSKTGVNTEAFF. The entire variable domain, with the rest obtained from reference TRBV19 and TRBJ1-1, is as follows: DGGITQSPKYLFRKEGQNVTLSCEQNLNHDAMYWYRQDPGQGLRLIYYSQIVNDFQKGDIAEGYSVSREKKESFPLTVTSAQKNPTAFYLCASSKTGVNTEAFFGQGTRLTVV.

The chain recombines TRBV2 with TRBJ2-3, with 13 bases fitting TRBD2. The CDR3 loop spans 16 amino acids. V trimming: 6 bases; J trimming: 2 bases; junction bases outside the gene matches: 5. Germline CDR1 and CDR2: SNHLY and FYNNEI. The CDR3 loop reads CASRTGTSGNTDTQYF. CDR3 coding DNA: TGTGCCAGCAGGACGGGGACTAGCGGGAACACAGATACGCAGTATTTT. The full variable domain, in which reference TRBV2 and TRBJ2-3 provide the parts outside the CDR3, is EPEVTQTPSHQVTQMGQEVILRCVPISNHLYFYWYRQILGQKVEFLVSFYNNEISEKSEIFDDQFSVERPDGSNFTLKIRSTKLEDSAMYFCASRTGTSGNTDTQYFGPGTRLTVL.

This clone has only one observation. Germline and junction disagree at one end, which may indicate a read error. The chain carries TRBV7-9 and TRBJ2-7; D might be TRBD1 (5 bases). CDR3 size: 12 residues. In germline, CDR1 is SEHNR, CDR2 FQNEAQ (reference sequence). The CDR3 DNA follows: TGTGCCAGCAGATTAGGGGCGAACGAGCAGTACTTC. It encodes CASRLGANEQYF.

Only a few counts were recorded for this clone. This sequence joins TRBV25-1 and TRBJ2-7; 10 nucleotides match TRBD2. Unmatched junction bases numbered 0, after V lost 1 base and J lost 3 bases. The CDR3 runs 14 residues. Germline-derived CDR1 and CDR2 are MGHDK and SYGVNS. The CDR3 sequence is CASSEWTSGYEQYF. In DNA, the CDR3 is TGTGCCAGCAGTGAATGGACTAGCGGCTACGAGCAGTACTTC.

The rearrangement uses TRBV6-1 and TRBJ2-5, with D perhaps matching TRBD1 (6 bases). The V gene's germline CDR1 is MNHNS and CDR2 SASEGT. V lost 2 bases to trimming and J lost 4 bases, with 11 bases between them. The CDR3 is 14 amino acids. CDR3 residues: CASSESGDPETQYF. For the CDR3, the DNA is TGTGCCAGCAGTGAATCAGGGGACCCAGAGACCCAGTACTTC.

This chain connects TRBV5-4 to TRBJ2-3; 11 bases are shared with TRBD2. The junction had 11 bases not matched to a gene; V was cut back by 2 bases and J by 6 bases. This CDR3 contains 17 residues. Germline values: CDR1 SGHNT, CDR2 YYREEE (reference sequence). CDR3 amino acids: CASSLGGKGLAVDTQYF. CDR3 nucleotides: TGTGCCAGCAGCTTAGGTGGTAAGGGACTAGCGGTGGATACGCAGTATTTT.